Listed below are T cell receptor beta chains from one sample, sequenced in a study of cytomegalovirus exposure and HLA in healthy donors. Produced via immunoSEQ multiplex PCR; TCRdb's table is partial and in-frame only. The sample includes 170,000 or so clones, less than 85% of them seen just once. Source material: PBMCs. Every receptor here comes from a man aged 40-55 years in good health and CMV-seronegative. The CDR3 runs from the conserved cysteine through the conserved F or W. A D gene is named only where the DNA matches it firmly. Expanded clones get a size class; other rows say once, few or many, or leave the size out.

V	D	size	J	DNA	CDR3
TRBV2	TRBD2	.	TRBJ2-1	TGTGCCAGCAGTGACCCCCGACTAGCGGGTACCTACAATGAGCAGTTCTTC	CASSDPRLAGTYNEQFF
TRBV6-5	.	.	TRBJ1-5	TGTGCCAGCAGTTACTCGAAGACTCCCCCCCAGCATTTT	CASSYSKTPPQHF
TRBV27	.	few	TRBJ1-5	TGTGCCAGCAGTTTAAGGTTTGGGGGGGGATACAATCAGCCCCAGCATTTT	CASSLRFGGGYNQPQHF
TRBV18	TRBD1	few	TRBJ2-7	TGTGCCAGCTCACCTAGGGACAGCTCCTACGAGCAGTACTTC	CASSPRDSSYEQYF
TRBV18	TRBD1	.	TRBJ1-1	TGTGCCAGCTCACCACAGGGGGCCTCGGTCACTGAAGCTTTCTTT	CASSPQGASVTEAFF
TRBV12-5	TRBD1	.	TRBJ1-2	TGTGCTAGTGGTTTTAGGACAGGTCGGCGGGATGGCTACACCTTC	CASGFRTGRRDGYTF
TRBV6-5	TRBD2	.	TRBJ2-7	TGTGCCAGCAGAGGACCGGGACTAGCTAGCTACGAGCAGTACTTC	CASRGPGLASYEQYF
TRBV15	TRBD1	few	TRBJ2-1	TGTGCCACCAGCACGGGGACAGGGGGCAATGAGCAGTTCTTC	CATSTGTGGNEQFF
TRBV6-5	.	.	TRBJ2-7	TGTGCCAGCAGTTACTGGAGGGGCCCCTACGAGCAGTACTTC	CASSYWRGPYEQYF
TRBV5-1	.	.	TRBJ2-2	TGCGCCAGCAGCTTGGACAGGAACACCGGGGAGCTGTTTTTT	CASSLDRNTGELFF
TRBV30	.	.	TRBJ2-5	TGTGCCTGGAGTGTACTCGCTCGGGAGACCCAGTACTTC	CAWSVLARETQYF
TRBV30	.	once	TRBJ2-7	TGTGCCTGGGTCTCCCGAGGACAGCCCCTAACGCAGTACTTC	CAWVSRGQPLTQYF
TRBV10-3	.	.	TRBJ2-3	TGTGCCATCAGTGAGGGACAGCTAGTGGCAGATACGCAGTATTTT	CAISEGQLVADTQYF
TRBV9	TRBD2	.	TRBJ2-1	TGTGCCAGCAGCGTAGCGGGAGGGCCGGGGAATGAGCAGTTCTTC	CASSVAGGPGNEQFF
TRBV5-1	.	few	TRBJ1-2	TGCGCCAGCAGCTTACAGGGCGAGGGCTATGGCTACACCTTC	CASSLQGEGYGYTF
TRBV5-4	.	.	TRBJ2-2	TGTGCCAGCAGCTTTACAGGGTGGGACACCGGGGAGCTGTTTTTT	CASSFTGWDTGELFF
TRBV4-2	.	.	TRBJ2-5	TGTGCCAGCAGCCAACTAGGGTCCGGGAACCAAGAGACCCAGTACTTC	CASSQLGSGNQETQYF
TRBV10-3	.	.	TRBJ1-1	TGTGCCATCAGGGTGGACAAGGACACTGAAGCTTTCTTT	CAIRVDKDTEAFF
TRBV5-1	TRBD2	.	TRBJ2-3	TGCGCCAGCCGCGGCGGGAGTATACAAGATACGCAGTATTTT	CASRGGSIQDTQYF
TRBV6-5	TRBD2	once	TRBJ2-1	TGTGCCAGCAGGGCCGGGACTAGGGACAATGAGCAGTTCTTC	CASRAGTRDNEQFF
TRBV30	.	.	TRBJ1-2	TGTGCCTGGAGTGTACGTCTTGGCCAGGGGTATGGCTACACCTTC	CAWSVRLGQGYGYTF
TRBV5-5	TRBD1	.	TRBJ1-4	TGTGCCAGCAGCTTGGGGGCAGGGGGCGTAAAACTGTTTTTT	CASSLGAGGVKLFF
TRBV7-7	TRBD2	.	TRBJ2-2	TGTGCCAGCAGTCCGACGGGAGGCACCGGGGAGCTGTTTTTT	CASSPTGGTGELFF
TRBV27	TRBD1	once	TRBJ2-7	TGTGCCAGCAGTCGAGGTGACAGGGGGACCGAGCAGTACTTC	CASSRGDRGTEQYF
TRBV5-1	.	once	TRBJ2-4	TGCGCCAGCAGCCGAACGACAGGCTATAATTGGGACAAAAACATTCAGTACTTC	CASSRTTGYNWDKNIQYF
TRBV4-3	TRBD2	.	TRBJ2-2	TGCGCCAGCAGCCAAGATCGGCTAGCGGGGGGGCCCGGCGGGGAGCTGTTTTTT	CASSQDRLAGGPGGELFF
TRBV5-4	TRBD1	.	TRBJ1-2	TGTGCCAGCAGCCCTCCGGGACAGTGGGCGGGTGGCTACACCTTC	CASSPPGQWAGGYTF
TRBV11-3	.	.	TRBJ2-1	TGTGCCAGCAGCCCGGACAGTGTTGCCTACAATGAGCAGTTCTTC	CASSPDSVAYNEQFF
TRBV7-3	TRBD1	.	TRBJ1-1	TGTGCCAGCAGCCAGGACAGGGGAGCTAATGAAGCTTTCTTT	CASSQDRGANEAFF
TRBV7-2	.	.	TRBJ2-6	TGTGCCAGCAGCGCTACGCGCTCTGGGGCCAACGTCCTGACTTTC	CASSATRSGANVLTF
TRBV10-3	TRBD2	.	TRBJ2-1	TGTGCCATCAGCCCGGGACTAGAAGGTGAGCAGTTCTTC	CAISPGLEGEQFF
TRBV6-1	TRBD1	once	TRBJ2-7	TGTGCCAGCGACAAGGACAGGGGCCACGAGCAGTACTTC	CASDKDRGHEQYF
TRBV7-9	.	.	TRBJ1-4	TGTGCCAGCAGCGGGGGTGATACAGGGAAGGAAAAACTGTTTTTT	CASSGGDTGKEKLFF
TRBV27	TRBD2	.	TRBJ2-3	TGTGCCAGCAGTTTCAGGGGACTAGCGATCACAGATACGCAGTATTTT	CASSFRGLAITDTQYF
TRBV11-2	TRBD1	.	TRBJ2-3	TGTGCCAGCAGCCCGACAGGGGATACGCAGTATTTT	CASSPTGDTQYF
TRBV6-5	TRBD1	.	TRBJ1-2	TGTGCCAGCAGTTACGCTGCCGGGACAGGGAACTATGGCTACACCTTC	CASSYAAGTGNYGYTF
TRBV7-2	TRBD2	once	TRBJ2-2	TGTGCCAGCACCCTGGGACTACCTCGGGCGGGGGAGCTGTTTTTT	CASTLGLPRAGELFF
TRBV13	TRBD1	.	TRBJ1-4	TGTGCCAGCAGCTTAGCAGGGGGTGTTTCGTTTTTT	CASSLAGGVSFF
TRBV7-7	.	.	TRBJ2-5	TGTGCCAGCAGCCCCGGGGGGCCGGAGACCCAGTACTTC	CASSPGGPETQYF
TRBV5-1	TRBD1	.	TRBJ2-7	TGCGCCAGCAGCTCACCGGGACAGGGGATCGAGCAGTACTTC	CASSSPGQGIEQYF
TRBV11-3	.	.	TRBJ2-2	TGTGCCAGCAGTCCCAAAGCTGGTCCCACCGGGGAGCTGTTTTTT	CASSPKAGPTGELFF
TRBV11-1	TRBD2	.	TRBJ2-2	TGTGCCAGCAGTCGCGGACTAGCGGGAGTTGACACCGGGGAGCTGTTTTTT	CASSRGLAGVDTGELFF
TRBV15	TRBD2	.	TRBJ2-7	TGTGCCACCAGCAGTGAGCGGGGGGGATACGAGCAGTACTTC	CATSSERGGYEQYF
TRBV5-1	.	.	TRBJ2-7	TGCGCCAGCAGCTTGGAACAGGTCTATGAGCAGTACTTC	CASSLEQVYEQYF
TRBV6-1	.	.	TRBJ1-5	TGTGCCAGCAGGCAGGGCTTTCAGCCCCAGCATTTT	CASRQGFQPQHF
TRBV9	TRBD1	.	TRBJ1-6	TGTGCCAGCAGCGTAGGTGGCAGGGGGCCTACGCCCCTCCACTTT	CASSVGGRGPTPLHF
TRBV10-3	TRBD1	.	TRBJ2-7	TGTGCCATCAGTGGGGGACAGGGGGCCTCCTACGAGCAGTACTTC	CAISGGQGASYEQYF
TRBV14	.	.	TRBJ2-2	TGTGCCAGCAGCCTCCCGCGCGGGTTTGGGGAGCTGTTTTTT	CASSLPRGFGELFF
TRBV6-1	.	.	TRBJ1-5	TGTGCCAGCAGCCCCAGGGCAGTTACATATCAGCCCCAGCATTTT	CASSPRAVTYQPQHF
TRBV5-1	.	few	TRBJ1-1	TGCGCCAGCAGCTTCCAGACAGGAATGAACACTGAAGCTTTCTTT	CASSFQTGMNTEAFF
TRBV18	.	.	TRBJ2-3	TGTGCCAGCTCACCACCGAGCGTGTACGATACGCAGTATTTT	CASSPPSVYDTQYF
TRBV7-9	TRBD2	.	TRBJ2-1	TGTGCCAGCAGCAAACGGGGACTAGCGGAGAGCTCCTACAATGAGCAGTTCTTC	CASSKRGLAESSYNEQFF
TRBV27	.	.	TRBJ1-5	TGTGCCAGCAGTTTTCGCGGGAGCAATCAGCCCCAGCATTTT	CASSFRGSNQPQHF
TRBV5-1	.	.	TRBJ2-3	TGCGCCAGCAGCTTGGGTCAGGTCAGAAGCACAGATACGCAGTATTTT	CASSLGQVRSTDTQYF